These 22 T cell receptor beta chains share one sample of origin, sequenced in a study of OX40 agonist ivuxolimab in advanced cancers. Some clones are missing from TCRdb's copy, which holds only in-frame ones; the method was immunoSEQ multiplex PCR. This table has more than 45,000 clones, 82% appearing once. The starting material was CD4+ or CD8+ T cells sorted from blood, obtained in a trial of the OX40 agonist ivuxolimab. Receptors were obtained from an adult with an advanced solid tumor such as melanoma, head and neck, liver or kidney cancer.

The rearrangement uses TRBV5-4 and TRBJ1-2; D unclear. This CDR3 comprises 13 residues. Germline CDR1 is SGHNT and CDR2 is YYREEE (reference sequence). Trimming stripped 1 base from V and 3 bases from J, with 7 bases between. The CDR3 loop reads CASSLRTDYGYTF. CDR3 DNA sequence: TGTGCCAGCAGCTTGAGGACGGACTATGGCTACACCTTC.

This clone showed up just once. The V gene is TRBV6-5, the J gene TRBJ1-5, with unresolved D. There are 13 residues in the CDR3. The germline V gene encodes CDR1 MNHEY and CDR2 SVGAGI. Trimming removed 2 bases at V and 6 bases at J, with 8 bases between. The CDR3 protein is CASSYDGSQPQHF. CDR3 coding DNA: TGTGCCAGCAGTTACGACGGGAGTCAGCCCCAGCATTTT.

The chain has TRBV6-1 and TRBJ1-2, with D maybe TRBD1 (6 bases). CDR3 length: 14 residues. Germline CDR1 is MNHNS and CDR2 is SASEGT. The ends were cut back, 5 bases at V and 1 base at J, with 11 bases in the middle. In nucleotides, the CDR3 is TGTGCCAGCAGTCGGACAGACAATAACTATGGCTACACCTTC. This sequence encodes CASSRTDNNYGYTF.

This rearrangement joins TRBV6-1 to TRBJ2-1; 7 nucleotides agree with TRBD2. V gave up 7 bases and J gave up 6 bases; unmatched junction bases: 12. The CDR3 contains 15 residues. Germline CDR1 is MNHNS and CDR2 is SASEGT. CDR3 region: CASTTLSGKGNEQFF. In nucleotides, the CDR3 is TGTGCCAGCACCACACTAAGCGGGAAAGGCAATGAGCAGTTCTTC.

This chain links TRBV7-2 with TRBJ2-3, with 13 bases that match TRBD2. Germline CDR1 is SGHTA and CDR2 is FQGNSA. The CDR3 spans 17 residues. V gave up 5 bases and J gave up 0 bases; unmatched junction bases: 5. The CDR3 coding sequence is TGTGCCAGCAGCGCCCGACTAGCGGGGGGTAGCACAGATACGCAGTATTTT. It encodes CASSARLAGGSTDTQYF.

The table lists this clone with a count of one. The CDR3 region has the DNA TGTGCCAGCAGCCCTATAGCGAACACCGGGGAGCTGTTTTTT. As protein: CASSPIANTGELFF. This chain uses TRBV6-5 with TRBJ2-2; D unclear. The germline V gene encodes CDR1 MNHEY and CDR2 SVGAGI. Trimming stripped 6 bases from V and 0 bases from J, with 8 bases between. The CDR3 is made up of 14 amino acids.

V is TRBV6-5 and J is TRBJ1-2; D unresolved. The germline V and J ends were trimmed by 4 bases and 5 bases, with 17 bases remaining between them. Germline V gene sequence: CDR1 MNHEY, CDR2 SVGAGI. The CDR3 runs to 15 residues. The CDR3: CASSLPMDRPYGYTF. The CDR3 nucleotides read TGTGCCAGCAGTTTGCCAATGGACCGACCATATGGCTACACCTTC.

The V and J genes are TRBV29-1 and TRBJ1-6; a weak D match, TRBD1 (6 bases). The CDR3 totals 13 residues. V was pared by 6 bases and J by 5 bases, with 11 bases between. Germline CDR1 is SQVTM and CDR2 is ANQGSEA. CDR3 protein: CSVGTHDNSPLHF. The CDR3 DNA sequence: TGCAGCGTAGGGACACACGATAATTCACCCCTCCACTTT.

CDR3 region: CASSGGRADGTDTQYF. The CDR3 DNA follows: TGTGCCAGCAGTGGAGGCAGGGCGGATGGCACAGATACGCAGTATTTT. This chain joins TRBV6-1 and TRBJ2-3, with D tentatively TRBD1 (5 bases). The CDR3 length is 16 residues. V lost 4 bases, J lost 1 base, and 15 bases lay in between. Germline CDR1 reads MNHNS; CDR2 reads SASEGT.

Comment on this clone: Other DNA sequences of this sample code for an identical CDR3. J is TRBJ1-1 and V is TRBV19; 11 bases are shared with TRBD1. Germline trimming cut 3 bases from V and 2 bases from J; bases unmatched to any gene: 8. In germline, CDR1 is LNHDA, CDR2 SQIVND (reference sequence). This CDR3 is built from 17 residues. CDR3 sequence reads: CASSIGTGGRRNTEAFF. The DNA for the CDR3 is TGTGCCAGTAGTATTGGGACAGGGGGTAGGCGAAACACTGAAGCTTTCTTT.

The chain couples TRBV6-6 to TRBJ1-2, with 10 bases that match TRBD1. Per germline, CDR1 MNHNY and CDR2 SVGAGI (reference sequence). The CDR3 has 14 residues. The junction had 6 bases not matched to a gene; V was cut back by 4 bases and J by 7 bases. The CDR3 spells CASSSTGGAGGYTF. Here the CDR3 DNA reads TGTGCCAGCAGTTCGACAGGGGGCGCGGGTGGCTACACCTTC.

V usage is TRBV6-1 and J usage is TRBJ2-2, with TRBD2 matching over 10 bases. The junction had 9 bases not matched to a gene; V was cut back by 10 bases and J by 7 bases. This CDR3 is 14 amino acids long. Looked up from germline, CDR1 is MNHNS and CDR2 is SASEGT. The CDR3, as DNA: TGTGCCACCGAGAGCGGGAGGGCCGGCGGGGAGCTGTTTTTT. Encoded protein: CATESGRAGGELFF.

V usage is TRBV11-2 and J usage is TRBJ2-7, with D tentatively TRBD2 (5 bases). The CDR3 contains 16 residues. V dropped 1 base and J dropped 1 base, with 14 bases sitting between them. Germline CDR1 and CDR2: SGHAT and FQNNGV. Written as DNA, the CDR3 is TGTGCCAGCAGCTTAGCAGGCAGCCGGACTTCCTACGAGCAGTACTTC. Residues: CASSLAGSRTSYEQYF.

In this sample, this clone turned up once. The J gene is TRBJ2-7, the V gene TRBV6-1; 7 bases are shared with TRBD2. With 4 bases clipped from V and 7 bases from J, the junction kept 4 bases outside the gene matches. The V gene's germline CDR1 is MNHNS and CDR2 SASEGT. This CDR3 is built from 12 residues. Here the CDR3 reads CASSGGEGEQYF. The CDR3 region has the DNA TGTGCCAGCAGTGGGGGGGAGGGGGAGCAGTACTTC.

The chain links TRBV7-2 to TRBJ2-5; D unresolved. In germline, CDR1 is SGHTA, CDR2 FQGNSA. This CDR3 contains 15 residues. Trimming removed 2 bases at V and 2 bases at J, with 12 bases between. The DNA for the CDR3 is TGTGCCAGCAGCTTATCGAGCGATCTGCAAGAGACCCAGTACTTC. Residues: CASSLSSDLQETQYF.

V is TRBV5-1 and J is TRBJ2-5; 9 positions match TRBD2. Germline V lookup: CDR1 SGHRS, CDR2 YFSETQ. This CDR3 is built from 17 residues. V trimming: 0 bases; J trimming: 2 bases; junction bases outside the gene matches: 8. As DNA, the CDR3 is TGCGCCAGCAGCTTGGAGCCTAGCGGGATCAGACAAGAGACCCAGTACTTC. Its translation is CASSLEPSGIRQETQYF.

The V call is TRBV5-8, the J call TRBJ2-5; the D is unclear. Trimming stripped 1 base from V and 5 bases from J, with 6 bases between. There are 12 residues in the CDR3. Germline loops: CDR1 SGHTS, CDR2 YDEGEE. As DNA, the CDR3 is TGTGCCAGCAGCTTGTCCCGGGAGACCCAGTACTTC. This codes for CASSLSRETQYF. The whole variable domain, filled in from reference TRBV5-8 and TRBJ2-5, reads EAGVTQSPTHLIKTRGQQATLRCSPISGHTSVYWYQQALGLGLQFLLWYDEGEERNRGNFPPRFSGRQFPNYSSELNVNALELEDSALYLCASSLSRETQYFGPGTRLLVL.

The gene calls are TRBV19 and TRBJ2-5; D may be TRBD1 (7 bases). The J call is doubtful: the DNA matches TRBJ2-7 better. CDR3 length equals 15 residues. Looked up from germline, CDR1 is LNHDA and CDR2 is SQIVND (reference sequence). The CDR3 sequence is CASSIVAGGPYEQYF. In DNA, the CDR3 is TGTGCCAGTAGTATAGTAGCAGGGGGGCCCTACGAGCAGTACTTC.

The chain couples TRBV11-1 to TRBJ1-4, with D uncertain. CDR3 length: 13 amino acids. Germline V lookup: CDR1 SGHAT, CDR2 FQDESV (reference sequence). Trimming took 1 base from V and 14 from J, leaving 14 bases between them. The CDR3 spells CASSLGTVPRLFF. The CDR3 region has the DNA TGTGCCAGCAGCTTAGGTACGGTGCCAAGGCTGTTTTTT.

The chain joins TRBV4-1 to TRBJ1-4; the D gene is possibly TRBD1 (5 bases). CDR3 length: 15 amino acids. Germline lookup yields CDR1 MGHRA and CDR2 YSYEKL. Trimming pared 4 bases from V and 3 bases from J, leaving 12 bases between. CDR3: CASSLVEGPNEKLFF. CDR3 DNA: TGCGCCAGCAGCCTGGTTGAGGGGCCTAATGAAAAACTGTTTTTT.

To note about this clone: The same CDR3 can be traced to other DNA sequences in this sample. The gene calls are TRBV30 and TRBJ2-1; 12 positions agree with TRBD2. Germline loops: CDR1 GTSNPN, CDR2 SVGIG (reference sequence). J gave up 8 bases and V 1 base, and 6 bases lay outside the gene matches. This CDR3 region has 15 residues. The CDR3, as DNA: TGTGCCTGGAGTGCTGCTAGCGGGAGGGCAGATGAGCAGTTCTTC. Protein sequence: CAWSAASGRADEQFF.

The chain recombines TRBV7-2 with TRBJ2-7; the match to TRBD1 covers 10 bases. CDR1 and CDR2 from the germline V gene are SGHTA and FQGNSA. This CDR3 region has 16 residues. J lost 4 bases, V lost 0 bases, and 6 bases had no gene match. For the CDR3, the DNA is TGTGCCAGCAGCTTAGCGTACGGACAGGGGGAGTACGAGCAGTACTTC. Translated, it gives CASSLAYGQGEYEQYF.